This T cell receptor (beta chain) was found in a study of CD8 T cells in ankylosing spondylitis (dated by TCRdb to about 2017). At the level of the whole study: T cell receptor beta repertoires were profiled in healthy donors and ankylosing spondylitis patients so that disease-linked TCR variants could be found. The whole study cohort included under 140 healthy donors and 25 ankylosing spondylitis patients. Peripheral blood was sampled, and synovial fluid was also collected from ankylosing spondylitis patients. The research as a whole found: Blood from ankylosing spondylitis patients appeared to be characterized by a TCR beta motif composed of about 8 highly homologous amino acid variants. Some motif variants had previously been reported in the synovial fluid and blood of reactive arthritis patients, which suggests shared mechanisms of disease initiation. A CD8+ phenotype was shown by the disease-linked clones, which were found at relatively low frequencies in peripheral blood. The disease-linked clones were reported to be significantly enriched in matched synovial fluid samples from ankylosing spondylitis patients.

The CDR3 contains 17 residues, cysteine and phenylalanine counted. Of the read, only the CDR3 DNA is kept; its 51 bases are in frame from base 1. V is cut by 5 bases and J by 5 bases, and the space between the germline ends is 22 bases. The germline V gene (reference sequence) gives CDR1 as MNHEY and CDR2 as SMNVEV. Concerning this clonotype: Its antigen has not been determined. No quality values exist for individual bases; no much larger clone is one base distant.

The data were produced on an Illumina HiSeq 2500. TCR beta libraries were prepared by quantitative 5'-RACE with molecular barcodes. The original pipeline was this. A new computational method based on a probabilistic model of VDJ rearrangement was used to identify disease-linked TCR variants. Using fastp at Q25 and MiXCR, TCRdb reprocessed the public reads and kept productive beta chains. Merged by CDR3 protein, the rows form single entries marked with the most common genes and DNA. Clone size and V and J calls follow TCRdb, not the original study. For this sample the table gives about 180,000 distinct CDR3 sequences, of which 8.5% to 10% were detected only once. Over 13% of the sample lies in the top ten.

This sequence uses TRBV27 and TRBJ2-1; the D gene is perhaps TRBD1 or TRBD2, as each covers 5 bases. Sequenced sample: blood, either unsorted or a sorted T cell fraction (not recorded which). The receptor was isolated from a female donor with ankylosing spondylitis or in good health (not recorded which). The CDR3 has the sequence CASSARTFVMGDNEQFF. Read as DNA, the sequence is TGTGCCAGCAGTGCTAGGACATTCGTAATGGGGGACAATGAGCAGTTCTTC.